This TCR beta chain was captured in a study of technical replicates of blood from a handful of donors. Assay: immunoSEQ multiplex PCR; the TCRdb copy retains only in-frame clones and omits some. In the table there are over 85,000 clones, roughly 94% of which are singletons. Trimming cost V 4 bases and J 4 bases; bases outside gene matches: 11. The CDR3 totals 16 residues. In germline, CDR1 is ENHRY, CDR2 SYGVKD. This rearrangement joins TRBV10-3 to TRBJ2-5; 8 positions match TRBD1. This clonotype was obtained from a human donor in good health. Sequencing was performed on T cells isolated from PBMCs. CDR3 protein: CAISVLPQGDGETQYF. As DNA, the CDR3 is TGTGCCATCAGTGTCCTACCACAGGGGGATGGAGAGACCCAGTACTTC.